Following are 5 T cell receptor beta chains from one sample sequenced in a study of blood T cell repertoires in COVID-19. Repertoires were generated with immunoSEQ multiplex PCR, while TCRdb's copy carries only in-frame clones and drops some. The table includes hundreds of thousands of clones, about 83% detected once. Material for sequencing was peripheral blood. The receptors come from a woman aged 25 to 45 with COVID-19, enrolled during active disease.

The sample holds one count of this clone. The J gene is TRBJ1-6, the V gene TRBV28; D unclear. CDR3 length equals 12 residues. The V gene lost 10 bases and the J gene lost 10 bases, with 14 bases spanning the gap. Germline loops: CDR1 MDHEN, CDR2 SYDVKM. The CDR3 nucleotides read TGTGCCACGGGGAGTAGTGGCTCACCCCTCCACTTT. Its protein is CATGSSGSPLHF. Drawing the rest from reference TRBV28 and TRBJ1-6, the complete variable domain is DVKVTQSSRYLVKRTGEKVFLECVQDMDHENMFWYRQDPGLGLRLIYFSYDVKMKEKGDIPEGYSVSREKKERFSLILESASTNQTSMYLCATGSSGSPLHFGNGTRLTVT.

The J gene is TRBJ2-3, the V gene TRBV29-1, with 12 bases identical to TRBD2. J gave up 0 bases and V 7 bases, and 2 bases lay outside the gene matches. Germline CDR1 is SQVTM and CDR2 is ANQGSEA. This CDR3 has 14 residues. CDR3 sequence (DNA): TGCAGCGCCGGGACTAGCGGGAGCACAGATACGCAGTATTTT. It translates to CSAGTSGSTDTQYF.

The rearrangement uses TRBV9 and TRBJ2-1; no clear D gene. Germline loops: CDR1 SGDLS, CDR2 YYNGEE. This CDR3 is 14 amino acids long. V was clipped by 1 base and J by 7 bases, with 12 bases between them. CDR3 DNA: TGTGCCAGCAGCGTATCAGGCATTCGGAATGAGCAGTTCTTC. As protein: CASSVSGIRNEQFF.

This clone was recorded a few times. The chain is built from TRBV19 and TRBJ1-5; 7 nucleotides agree with TRBD1. Germline CDR1 LNHDA, CDR2 SQIVND (reference sequence). With V trimmed by 2 bases and J by 0 bases, 10 bases remained unmatched. This CDR3 has 18 residues. The CDR3 region has the DNA TGTGCCAGTAGTATAATGGGGCTACAGGGGAATAGCAATCAGCCCCAGCATTTT. Amino acid sequence: CASSIMGLQGNSNQPQHF.

This clone appeared a single time. This sequence joins TRBV10-3 and TRBJ2-1, with 7 bases aligning to TRBD2. V was clipped by 0 bases and J by 6 bases; unmatched bases: 8. Germline CDR1 is ENHRY and CDR2 is SYGVKD. This CDR3 has 16 amino acids. CDR3 sequence: CAISESSREAPNEQFF. Here the CDR3 DNA reads TGTGCCATCAGTGAGTCGAGTCGGGAGGCCCCCAATGAGCAGTTCTTC.